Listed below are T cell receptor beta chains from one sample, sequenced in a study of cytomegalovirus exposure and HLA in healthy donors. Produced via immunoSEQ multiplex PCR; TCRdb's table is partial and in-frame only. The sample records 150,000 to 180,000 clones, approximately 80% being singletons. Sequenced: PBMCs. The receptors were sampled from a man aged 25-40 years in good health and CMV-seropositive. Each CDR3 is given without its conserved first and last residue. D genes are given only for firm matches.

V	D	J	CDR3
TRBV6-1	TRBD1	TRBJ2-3	ASGPGQGVSDTQY
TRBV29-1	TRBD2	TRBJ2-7	SAGLAGAEQY
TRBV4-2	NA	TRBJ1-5	ASSQEGDNQPQH
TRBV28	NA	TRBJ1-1	ASYITANTEAF
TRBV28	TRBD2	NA	ASGTSGNYEQY
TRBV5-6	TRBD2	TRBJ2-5	ASRGAGGEETQY
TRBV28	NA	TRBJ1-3	ASTPPDKGNTIY
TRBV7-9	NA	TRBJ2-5	ASSLRQVQETQY
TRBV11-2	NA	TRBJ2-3	ASSLGQDTQY
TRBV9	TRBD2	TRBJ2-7	ASSVGGGSSSYEQY
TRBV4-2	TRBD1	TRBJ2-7	ASSFRQGYEQY
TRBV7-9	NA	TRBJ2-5	ASSWKRRGETQY
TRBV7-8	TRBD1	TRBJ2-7	ASSLRAGQGNDEQY
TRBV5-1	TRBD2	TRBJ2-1	ASSPLAGIYNEQF
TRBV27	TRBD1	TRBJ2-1	ASSFLDRGRVANEQF
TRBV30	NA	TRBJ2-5	AWSVGAGVGETQY
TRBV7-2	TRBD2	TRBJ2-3	ASSLDTTSGRGTQY
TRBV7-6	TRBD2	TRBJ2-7	ASSWGESGTSYEQY
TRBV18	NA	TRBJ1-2	ASSPTGDNNNYGYT
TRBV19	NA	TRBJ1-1	ASRIAFGVGAEAF
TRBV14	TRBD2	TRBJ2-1	ASSQDAGVAYNEQF
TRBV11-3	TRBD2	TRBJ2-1	ASSLGTSGTSEQF
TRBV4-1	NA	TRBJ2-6	ASSQTGTGANVLT
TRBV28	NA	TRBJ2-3	ASSRLGSTDTQY
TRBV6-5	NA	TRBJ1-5	ASSYAQGRTWPQH
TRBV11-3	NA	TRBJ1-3	ASSRTASGNTIY
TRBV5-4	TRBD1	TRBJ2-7	ASSLGTGPYEQY
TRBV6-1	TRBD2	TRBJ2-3	ASSPGAGGPDTQY